A selection of T cell receptor beta chains follows, all from one sample in a study of CD8 T cells in ankylosing spondylitis. TCRdb re-called the 5' RACE reads with MiXCR, one entry per CDR3 protein. Of 200,000 to 250,000 distinct CDR3 sequences in the sample, about 10% were seen once. Sample: blood, either unsorted or a sorted T cell fraction (not recorded which). Every receptor here comes from a male donor with ankylosing spondylitis or in good health (not recorded which). The CDR3 runs from the conserved cysteine through the conserved F or W. Fields, in order: D gene, J gene, V gene, clone size, CDR3 DNA, CDR3 protein. The D gene is left open where the match is weak. Rows may omit the clone size; those that give it use once, few, many or a size class.

. | TRBJ1-5 | TRBV7-2 | many | TGTGCCAGCAGCTTAAACGGTGGGCAGCCCCAGCATTTT | CASSLNGGQPQHF
. | TRBJ2-2 | TRBV7-2 | . | TGTGCCAGCAGCTTAGAAAGGCGTGCAGTCACCGGGGAGCTGTTTTTT | CASSLERRAVTGELFF
. | TRBJ1-6 | TRBV20-1 | many | TGCAGTGCTAGAGAAGCAGGGGCCGAACGTAGGGCCCTCCACTTT | CSAREAGAERRALHF
TRBD1 | TRBJ1-4 | TRBV7-8 | few | TGTGCCAGCAGCTCGCCGGGACAGGCGGGGGAAAAACTGTTTTTT | CASSSPGQAGEKLFF
TRBD1 | TRBJ1-2 | TRBV6-1 | many | TGTGCCAGCAGTCCCGACAGGGATGTTGTCGGCTACACCTTC | CASSPDRDVVGYTF
TRBD2 | TRBJ2-7 | TRBV5-1 | many | TGCGCCAGCAGCTCGTCGCGGGGGGACTTCCTCAACTACGAGCAGTACTTC | CASSSSRGDFLNYEQYF
. | TRBJ2-2 | TRBV5-1 | few | TGCGCCAGCAGCTTGGGCGGACTCACCGGGGAGCTGTTTTTT | CASSLGGLTGELFF
TRBD2 | TRBJ2-5 | TRBV5-1 | . | TGCGCCAGCAGCTCGCTTAGCGGGGGGCAGCAAGAGACCCAGTACTTC | CASSSLSGGQQETQYF
TRBD1 | TRBJ1-1 | TRBV20-1 | . | TGCAGTGCTAGTAAGCCGGGACAGATAATGAACACTGAAGCTTTCTTT | CSASKPGQIMNTEAFF
. | TRBJ2-4 | TRBV12-3/TRBV12-4 | many | TGTGCCAGCAGTTTTCAGGGGTTATTAGCCAAAAACATTCAGTACTTC | CASSFQGLLAKNIQYF
TRBD2 | TRBJ2-3 | TRBV6-4 | many | TGTGCCAGCAAGCCGGGACTAGAGGCAGATACGCAGTATTTT | CASKPGLEADTQYF
TRBD1 | TRBJ1-2 | TRBV11-2 | . | TGTGCCAGCAGCTCCTCGGGACAGAGCTATGGCTACACCTTC | CASSSSGQSYGYTF
. | TRBJ1-1 | TRBV5-1 | . | TGCGCCAGCAGCTTGGGGGTCATTGGAGGAGTGATGAACACTGAAGCTTTCTTT | CASSLGVIGGVMNTEAFF
TRBD2 | TRBJ2-5 | TRBV7-2 | . | TGTGCCAGCAGCCGCGGGGGAGTTTGGGAGACCCAGTACTTC | CASSRGGVWETQYF
TRBD1 | TRBJ2-7 | TRBV18 | many | TGTGCCAGCTCACAAGAAGCAGGGGGCTACGAGCAGTACTTC | CASSQEAGGYEQYF
TRBD1 | TRBJ2-7 | TRBV12-3/TRBV12-4 | many | TGTGCCAGCAGTTACACAGGGGGCGAATCCTACGAGCAGTACTTC | CASSYTGGESYEQYF
. | TRBJ2-5 | TRBV5-1 | many | TGCGCCAGCAGCTTGGGTAATCTGGTAGTAGAGACCCAGTACTTC | CASSLGNLVVETQYF
TRBD1 | TRBJ2-7 | TRBV6-1 | many | TGTGCCAGCAAACCTCCGGGACAGGCTTCTTCCGAGCAGTACTTC | CASKPPGQASSEQYF
TRBD2 | TRBJ2-7 | TRBV14 | . | TGTGCCAGCAGCCAAGAATTAAGCGGGACCCTACGCTACGAGCAGTACTTC | CASSQELSGTLRYEQYF
TRBD2 | TRBJ2-7 | TRBV28 | many | TGTGCCAGCAGTACTCGGACTAGCGGGGGCAACTACGAGCAGTACTTC | CASSTRTSGGNYEQYF